These 4 T cell receptor beta chains were sequenced from one sample in a study of blood T cell repertoires in COVID-19. Generated by immunoSEQ multiplex PCR, the TCRdb table keeps only in-frame clones and is missing some. Of some 97,000 clones listed, about 82% are singletons. Sequencing was performed on peripheral blood. The receptor source for this set is a man aged 45-65 years with active or convalescent COVID-19.

The chain couples TRBV24-1 to TRBJ2-5, with D uncertain. This CDR3 spans 13 amino acids. V lost 5 bases to trimming and J lost 2 bases, with 8 bases between them. Germline assignment: CDR1 KGHDR and CDR2 SFDVKD. The CDR3 DNA reads as TGTGCCACCAGTGTTGGAGCTCAAGAGACCCAGTACTTC. It is translated as CATSVGAQETQYF.

This clone has just one count. The chain links TRBV5-6 to TRBJ2-3; D ambiguous. V was trimmed by 6 bases and J by 1 base, leaving 18 bases between them. This CDR3 contains 16 residues. The germline CDR1 and CDR2 sequences are SGHDT and YYEEEE. As DNA, the CDR3 is TGTGCCAGCATCCCCCTACGACTCGATCGCACAGATACGCAGTATTTT. Protein: CASIPLRLDRTDTQYF.

This clone was observed once. The rearrangement links TRBV4-2 to TRBJ1-1; a possible D gene is TRBD1 (6 bases). CDR1 LGHNA and CDR2 YNFKEQ come from the germline V gene. The CDR3 is 17 amino acids. V was pared by 3 bases and J by 0 bases, with 17 bases between. The CDR3 DNA follows: TGTGCCAGCAGCCAGTACCAGGGGACCTTTATGAACACTGAAGCTTTCTTT. Amino acid sequence: CASSQYQGTFMNTEAFF.

This clone was recorded a few times. The chain recombines TRBV13 with TRBJ1-5, with 8 bases matching TRBD1. V dropped 0 bases and J dropped 7; count of bases not matched to a gene: 5. The CDR3 consists of 15 residues. Looked up from germline, CDR1 is PRHDT and CDR2 is FYEKMQ (reference sequence). This CDR3 reads CASSLGGQGGQPQHF. CDR3 nucleotides: TGTGCCAGCAGCTTAGGCGGACAGGGTGGCCAGCCCCAGCATTTT.